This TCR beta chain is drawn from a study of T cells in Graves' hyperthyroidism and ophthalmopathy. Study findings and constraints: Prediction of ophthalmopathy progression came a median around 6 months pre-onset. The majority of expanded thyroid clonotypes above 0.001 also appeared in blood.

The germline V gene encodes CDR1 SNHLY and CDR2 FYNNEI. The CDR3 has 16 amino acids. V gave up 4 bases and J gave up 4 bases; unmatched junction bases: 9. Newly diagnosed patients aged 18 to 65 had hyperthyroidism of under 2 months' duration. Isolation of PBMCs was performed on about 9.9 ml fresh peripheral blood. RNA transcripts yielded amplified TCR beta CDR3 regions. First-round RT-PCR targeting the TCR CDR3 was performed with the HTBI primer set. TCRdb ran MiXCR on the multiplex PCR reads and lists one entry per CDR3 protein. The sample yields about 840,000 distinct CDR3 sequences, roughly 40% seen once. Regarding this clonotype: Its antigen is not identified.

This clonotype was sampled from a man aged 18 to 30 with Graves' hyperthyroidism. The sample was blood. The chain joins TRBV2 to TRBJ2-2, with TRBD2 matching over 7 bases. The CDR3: CASSGIGGRGTGELFF. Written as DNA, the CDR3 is TGTGCCAGCAGTGGCATTGGGGGGAGGGGCACCGGGGAGCTGTTTTTT.